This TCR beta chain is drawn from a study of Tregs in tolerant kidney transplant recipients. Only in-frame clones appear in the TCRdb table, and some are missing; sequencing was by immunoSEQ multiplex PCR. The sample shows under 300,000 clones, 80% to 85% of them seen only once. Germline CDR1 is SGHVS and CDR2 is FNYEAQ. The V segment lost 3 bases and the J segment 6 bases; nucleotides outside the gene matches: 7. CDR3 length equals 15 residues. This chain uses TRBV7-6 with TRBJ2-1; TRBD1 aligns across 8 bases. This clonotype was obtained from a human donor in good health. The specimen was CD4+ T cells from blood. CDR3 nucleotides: TGTGCCAGCAGCTTTGGTCGACAGGGGAGCAATGAGCAGTTCTTC. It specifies CASSFGRQGSNEQFF.